This T cell receptor beta chain was observed in a study of blood T cells in healthy people across ages. For the second PCR, which ran for about 7 to 11 cycles, a sample-barcoded 5' primer and a J-beta primer mix were used. Unique molecular identifiers of 12 random nucleotides labeled each cDNA. MiXCR, applied by TCRdb to the 5' RACE reads, yields one record per CDR3 protein. Among 1.5 million to 2 million distinct CDR3 sequences listed, roughly two fifths were seen once. Findings and caveats of the study: Roughly linear age-related decline in beta diversity appeared, significant by age about 37.

On this clonotype: Its cognate antigen is unknown. The junction does not match germline at one end; this may be a read error.

The CDR3 length is 14 residues. Germline values: CDR1 LGHNA, CDR2 YSLEER. Sequenced input: blood. This chain joins TRBV4-3 and TRBJ2-1, with D perhaps matching TRBD1 or TRBD2 (5 bases each). The receptor was isolated from a human donor in good health. CDR3 DNA: TGCGCCGGCAGCCATCGGGACCGCTACAATGAGCAGTTCTTC. The encoded protein is CAGSHRDRYNEQFF.